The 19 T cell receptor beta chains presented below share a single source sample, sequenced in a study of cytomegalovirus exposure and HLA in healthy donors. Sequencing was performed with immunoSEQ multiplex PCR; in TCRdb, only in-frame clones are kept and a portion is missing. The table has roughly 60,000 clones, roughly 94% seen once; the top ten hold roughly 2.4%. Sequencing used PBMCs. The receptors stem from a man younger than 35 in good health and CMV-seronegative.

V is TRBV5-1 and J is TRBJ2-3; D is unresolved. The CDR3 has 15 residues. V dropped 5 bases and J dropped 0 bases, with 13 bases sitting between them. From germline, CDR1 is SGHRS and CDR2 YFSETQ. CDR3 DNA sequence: TGCGCCAGCAGATTAATGGGCGAAAGCACAGATACGCAGTATTTT. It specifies CASRLMGESTDTQYF.

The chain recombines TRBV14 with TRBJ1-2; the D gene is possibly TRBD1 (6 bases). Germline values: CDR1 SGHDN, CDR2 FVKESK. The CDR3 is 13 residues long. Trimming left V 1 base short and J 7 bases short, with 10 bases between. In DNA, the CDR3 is TGTGCCAGCAGCCAAGCAGGGGCGGGTGGCTACACCTTC. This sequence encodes CASSQAGAGGYTF.

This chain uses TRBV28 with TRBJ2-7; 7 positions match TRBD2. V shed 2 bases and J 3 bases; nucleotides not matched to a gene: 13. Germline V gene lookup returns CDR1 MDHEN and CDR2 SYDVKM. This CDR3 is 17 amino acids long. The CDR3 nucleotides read TGTGCCAGCAGTTTACCATCGGAGCGGGGCGCCCACTACGAGCAGTACTTC. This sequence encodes CASSLPSERGAHYEQYF.

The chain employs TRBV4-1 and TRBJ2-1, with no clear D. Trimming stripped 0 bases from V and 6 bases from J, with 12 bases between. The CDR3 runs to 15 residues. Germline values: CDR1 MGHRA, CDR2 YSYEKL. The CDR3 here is CASSQERRLFNEQFF. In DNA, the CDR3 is TGCGCCAGCAGCCAAGAACGGAGACTCTTCAATGAGCAGTTCTTC.

CDR3 amino acids: CASSFLGEYNEQFF. The CDR3 bases are TGCGCCAGCAGCTTCCTAGGGGAATACAATGAGCAGTTCTTC. This sequence joins TRBV5-1 and TRBJ2-1; the D gene is possibly TRBD1 (5 bases). V lost 2 bases and J lost 4, with 10 bases in between. The length of the CDR3 is 14 residues. Germline V lookup: CDR1 SGHRS, CDR2 YFSETQ.

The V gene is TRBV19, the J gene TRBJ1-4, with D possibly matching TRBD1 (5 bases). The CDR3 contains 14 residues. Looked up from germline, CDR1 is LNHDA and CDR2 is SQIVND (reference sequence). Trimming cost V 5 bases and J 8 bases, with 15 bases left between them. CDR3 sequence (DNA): TGTGCCAGTAGTCCACAGCAGGGCAGGGAAAAACTGTTTTTT. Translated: CASSPQQGREKLFF.

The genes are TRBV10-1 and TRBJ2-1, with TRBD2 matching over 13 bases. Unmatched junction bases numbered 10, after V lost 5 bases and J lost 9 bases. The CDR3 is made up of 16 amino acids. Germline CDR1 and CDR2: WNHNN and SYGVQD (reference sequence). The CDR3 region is CASSLGLAGASGEQFF. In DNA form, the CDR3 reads TGCGCCAGCAGTCTCGGACTAGCGGGAGCATCTGGTGAGCAGTTCTTC.

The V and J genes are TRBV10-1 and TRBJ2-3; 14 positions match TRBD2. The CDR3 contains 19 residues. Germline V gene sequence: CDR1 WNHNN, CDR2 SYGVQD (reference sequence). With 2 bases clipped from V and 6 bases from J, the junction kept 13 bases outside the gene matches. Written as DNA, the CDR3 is TGCGCCAGCAGTGAGGCAGGGACTAGCGGGAGAGGTGTCCCGGATACGCAGTATTTT. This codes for CASSEAGTSGRGVPDTQYF.

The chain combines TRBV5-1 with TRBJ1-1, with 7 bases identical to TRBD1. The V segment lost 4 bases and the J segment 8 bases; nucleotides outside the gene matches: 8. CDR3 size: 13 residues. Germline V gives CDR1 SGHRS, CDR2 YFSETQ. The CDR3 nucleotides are TGCGCCAGCAGCGGGGCGACAGGGCTAGAAGCTTTCTTT. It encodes CASSGATGLEAFF.

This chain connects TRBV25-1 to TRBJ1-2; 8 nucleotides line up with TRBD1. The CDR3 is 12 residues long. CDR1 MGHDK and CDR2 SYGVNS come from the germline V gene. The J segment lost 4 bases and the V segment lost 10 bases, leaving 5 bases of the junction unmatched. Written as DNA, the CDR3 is TGTGCCATCCGGACAGGGACCTATGGCTACACCTTC. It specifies CAIRTGTYGYTF.

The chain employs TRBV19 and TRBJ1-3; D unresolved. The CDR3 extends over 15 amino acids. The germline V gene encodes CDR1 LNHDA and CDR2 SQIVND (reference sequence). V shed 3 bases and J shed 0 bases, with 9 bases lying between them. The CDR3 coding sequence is TGTGCCAGTAGTATTCCGGGAATCTCTGGAAACACCATATATTTT. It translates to CASSIPGISGNTIYF.

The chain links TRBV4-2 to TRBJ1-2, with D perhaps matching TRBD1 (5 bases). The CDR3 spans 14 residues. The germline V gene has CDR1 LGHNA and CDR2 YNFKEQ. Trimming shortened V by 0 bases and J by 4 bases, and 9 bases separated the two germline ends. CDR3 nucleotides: TGTGCCAGCAGCCAAGATTTTGGGGCCTATGGCTACACCTTC. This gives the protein CASSQDFGAYGYTF.

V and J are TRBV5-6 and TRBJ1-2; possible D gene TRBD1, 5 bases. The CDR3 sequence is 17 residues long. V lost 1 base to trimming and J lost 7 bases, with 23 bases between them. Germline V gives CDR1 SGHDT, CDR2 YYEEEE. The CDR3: CASSLTKYGGLGGGYTF. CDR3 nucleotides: TGTGCCAGCAGCTTGACCAAATATGGAGGGCTGGGGGGTGGCTACACCTTC. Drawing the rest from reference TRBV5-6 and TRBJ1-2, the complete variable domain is DAGVTQSPTHLIKTRGQQVTLRCSPKSGHDTVSWYQQALGQGPQFIFQYYEEEERQRGNFPDRFSGHQFPNYSSELNVNALLLGDSALYLCASSLTKYGGLGGGYTFGSGTRLTVV.

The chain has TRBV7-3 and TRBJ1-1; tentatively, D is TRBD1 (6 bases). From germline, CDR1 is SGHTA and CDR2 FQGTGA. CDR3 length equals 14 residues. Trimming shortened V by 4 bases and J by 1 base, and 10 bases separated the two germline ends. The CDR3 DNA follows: TGTGCCAGCAGCTCAGGGGTCCCGAACACTGAAGCTTTCTTT. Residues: CASSSGVPNTEAFF.

CDR3 DNA: TGTGCCAGCGCCCCGGGACAGGGACGCGGCTACACCTTC. It is translated as CASAPGQGRGYTF. The rearrangement joins TRBV27 to TRBJ1-2, with TRBD1 matching 9 bases. The CDR3 runs 13 residues. Germline CDR1 MNHEY, CDR2 SMNVEV (reference sequence). Losses at the gene ends were 8 bases for V and 8 bases for J; bases not matched to a gene: 9.

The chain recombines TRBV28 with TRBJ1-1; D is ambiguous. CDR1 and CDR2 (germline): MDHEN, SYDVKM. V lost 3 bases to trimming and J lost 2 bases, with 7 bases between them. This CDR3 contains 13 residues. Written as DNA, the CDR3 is TGTGCCAGCAGTTTCGGAGCTAACACTGAAGCTTTCTTT. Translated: CASSFGANTEAFF.

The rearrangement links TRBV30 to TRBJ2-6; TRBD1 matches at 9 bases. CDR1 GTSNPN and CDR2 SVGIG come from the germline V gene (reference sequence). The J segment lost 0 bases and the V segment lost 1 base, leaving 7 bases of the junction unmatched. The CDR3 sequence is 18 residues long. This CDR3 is CAWSAGTGLISGANVLTF. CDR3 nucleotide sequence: TGTGCCTGGAGTGCAGGGACAGGGTTAATCTCTGGGGCCAACGTCCTGACTTTC.

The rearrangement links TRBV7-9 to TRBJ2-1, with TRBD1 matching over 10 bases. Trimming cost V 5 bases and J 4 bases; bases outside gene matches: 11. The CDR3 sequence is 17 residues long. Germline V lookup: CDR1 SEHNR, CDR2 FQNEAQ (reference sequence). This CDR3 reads CASSPTMGDRGYNEQFF. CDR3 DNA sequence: TGTGCCAGCAGCCCAACAATGGGGGACAGGGGTTACAATGAGCAGTTCTTC.

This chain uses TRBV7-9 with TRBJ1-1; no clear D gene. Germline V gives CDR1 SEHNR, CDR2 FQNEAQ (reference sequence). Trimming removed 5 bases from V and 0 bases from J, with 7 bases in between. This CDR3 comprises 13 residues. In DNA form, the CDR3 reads TGTGCCAGCAGCCTATCCATGAACACTGAAGCTTTCTTT. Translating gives CASSLSMNTEAFF. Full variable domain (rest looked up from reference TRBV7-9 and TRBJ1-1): DTGVSQNPRHKITKRGQNVTFRCDPISEHNRLYWYRQTLGQGPEFLTYFQNEAQLEKSRLLSDRFSAERPKGSFSTLEIQRTEQGDSAMYLCASSLSMNTEAFFGQGTRLTVV.